These T cell receptor beta chains were read from a single sample in a study of T cells in localized non-small cell lung cancer. Some clones are missing from TCRdb's copy, which holds only in-frame ones; the method was immunoSEQ multiplex PCR. The data show tens of thousands of clones, roughly nine tenths seen once. The sample here was peripheral blood, taken before any cancer treatment. The receptors were gathered from a woman between 35 and 70 years old with stage I lung adenocarcinoma. Both conserved end residues are part of each CDR3. Each record gives: clone size, V gene, J gene, D gene, CDR3 DNA, CDR3 protein. The D gene is left open where the match is weak. The size field is filled for only some rows; it gives once, few, many or a size class.

>.|TRBV7-6|TRBJ1-1|.
TGTGCCAGCAGCTCGGACACGAACACTGAAGCTTTCTTT
CASSSDTNTEAFF
>.|TRBV7-3|TRBJ1-5|.
TGTGCCCCTCAGAACGAACAGGCTCTCTCGGCGAAGGGCAATCAGCCCCAGCATTTT
CAPQNEQALSAKGNQPQHF
>.|TRBV9|TRBJ2-7|.
TGTGCCAGCAGCCCCCGCATTGGGGCCTACGAGCAGTACTTC
CASSPRIGAYEQYF
>once|TRBV4-3|TRBJ2-7|TRBD1
TGCGCCAGCAGCCAAGATTCCATGGGCAGGGGGCTCGAGCAGTACTTC
CASSQDSMGRGLEQYF
>few|TRBV6-1|TRBJ2-7|TRBD1
TGTGCCAGCAGTTCGCCGGACAGGGGGCGACACGAGCAGTACTTC
CASSSPDRGRHEQYF
>once|TRBV5-1|TRBJ2-5|TRBD2
TGCGCCAGCAGCTTGTATCCGGGACTAGCGGGGGGGAGAGAGACCCAGTACTTC
CASSLYPGLAGGRETQYF
>.|TRBV30|TRBJ1-4|.
TGTGCCTGGAGTGGTCCCCTAGATGAAAAACTGTTTTTT
CAWSGPLDEKLFF
>.|TRBV7-9|TRBJ2-6|.
TGTGCCAGCAGCCCTATCCGGGACATCTACTCTGGGGCCAACGTCCTGACTTTC
CASSPIRDIYSGANVLTF
>.|TRBV28|TRBJ1-2|.
TGTGCCAGCAGTTTAACCCGACAGGCCTATGGCTACACCTTC
CASSLTRQAYGYTF
>.|TRBV2|TRBJ2-5|TRBD2
TGTGCCAGCAGGAGCCAGCGGGGGGTCCAAGAGACCCAGTACTTC
CASRSQRGVQETQYF
>.|TRBV9|TRBJ1-2|.
TGTGCCAGCAGCGTACGGGGAATAGGAGGGCCCGCCACTGGAGGCTACACCTTC
CASSVRGIGGPATGGYTF
>.|TRBV19|TRBJ2-7|.
TGTGCCAGTAGTCCGACTGGGGTTGACGAGCAGTACTTC
CASSPTGVDEQYF
>.|TRBV19|TRBJ1-4|.
TGTGCCAGTAGTCGTCAGCCGAATGAAAAACTGTTTTTT
CASSRQPNEKLFF
>few|TRBV2|TRBJ1-2|.
TGTGCCAGCAGTGAAGATAGGCGTTATGGCTACACCTTC
CASSEDRRYGYTF
>.|TRBV25-1|TRBJ1-2|TRBD1
TGTGCCAGGACGGACAGGGGGCCCTCAGAAGCCTATGGCTACACCTTC
CARTDRGPSEAYGYTF
>.|TRBV4-2|TRBJ1-1|TRBD1
TGTGCCAGCAGCTTGTTGGGACAGGGACCGACTTTCTTT
CASSLLGQGPTFF
>.|TRBV5-6|TRBJ1-2|.
TGTGCCAGCAGCTTGATCGCACCCAGGCCTGCGGGGTTCTATGGCTACACCTTC
CASSLIAPRPAGFYGYTF
>.|TRBV6-1|TRBJ1-1|.
TGTGCCAGCAGTGAAAGCAGAGGCACTGAAGCTTTCTTT
CASSESRGTEAFF
>few|TRBV6-6|TRBJ1-1|.
TGTGCCAGCATATCCCGAGGCAGCACGAACACTGAAGCTTTCTTT
CASISRGSTNTEAFF
>.|TRBV6-5|TRBJ1-2|TRBD1
TGTGCCAGCAAACCAGGGGGTAACTATGGCTACACCTTC
CASKPGGNYGYTF
>.|TRBV30|TRBJ1-3|TRBD1
TGTGCCGGGACAGAACTTTACTGGAACACCATATATTTT
CAGTELYWNTIYF
>.|TRBV6-1|TRBJ2-1|.
TGTGCCAGCAGTGAAGCGTCGGCCACCTACAATGAGCAGTTCTTC
CASSEASATYNEQFF
>.|TRBV29-1|TRBJ1-1|.
TGCAGCTCCTATTCAAAGGGGGCTGAAGCTTTCTTT
CSSYSKGAEAFF
>.|TRBV29-1|TRBJ2-3|.
TGCAGCGTGCAGACTACCCTCAGCACAGATACGCAGTATTTT
CSVQTTLSTDTQYF
>.|TRBV30|TRBJ2-4|TRBD2
TGTGCCGGGGGCGGGGGGTCGAGGGCCAAAAACATTCAGTACTTC
CAGGGGSRAKNIQYF
>.|TRBV5-4|TRBJ1-3|.
TGTGCCAGCAGCTTGGCGGGAGGCCCCGGAAACACCATATATTTT
CASSLAGGPGNTIYF
>once|TRBV19|TRBJ2-5|.
TGTGCCAGTAGCCGTGGGGACTTAGCTTCCCAAGAGACCCAGTACTTC
CASSRGDLASQETQYF
>.|TRBV7-9|TRBJ1-2|.
TGTGCCAGCAGCTTAGAAGGAGGAGGCGGCTACACCTTC
CASSLEGGGGYTF
>.|TRBV5-4|TRBJ2-6|TRBD1
TGTGCCAGCAGCAGGGGACAGACCGGTCCTGGGGCCAACGTCCTGACTTTC
CASSRGQTGPGANVLTF
>.|TRBV4-2|TRBJ2-3|TRBD2
TGTGCCAGCAGCCAAAGGGAGGGCAGGGAAGATACGCAGTATTTT
CASSQREGREDTQYF
>.|TRBV7-3|TRBJ2-3|.
TGTGCCAGCAGCGTAGACAGAGGCACAGATACGCAGTATTTT
CASSVDRGTDTQYF
>.|TRBV10-2|TRBJ1-1|.
TGCGCCAGCAGTGATGGGGGATTCCAGACTGAAGCTTTCTTT
CASSDGGFQTEAFF
>.|TRBV7-9|TRBJ1-2|.
TGTGCCAGCAGCGTAGACAGTTACTATGGCTACACCTTC
CASSVDSYYGYTF
>.|TRBV5-4|TRBJ2-3|TRBD1
TGTGCCAGCAGCTTCGACAGGGGTACAGATACGCAGTATTTT
CASSFDRGTDTQYF
>.|TRBV11-2|TRBJ2-3|.
TGTGCCAGCAGGAAAGACTTGGGTAGGCAGTATTTT
CASRKDLGRQYF
>.|TRBV6-5|TRBJ1-5|.
TGTGCCAGCAGTTACGACGGAATCAATCAGCCCCAGCATTTT
CASSYDGINQPQHF
>once|TRBV7-8|TRBJ1-4|TRBD1
TGTGCCAGCAGCTTAGCAGCGGGGACAGGGAGGCTGGAAAAACTGTTTTTT
CASSLAAGTGRLEKLFF
>.|TRBV18|TRBJ2-6|TRBD1
TGTGCCAGCTCACCACGGGGACAGGCGTCATCTGGGGCCAACGTCCTGACTTTC
CASSPRGQASSGANVLTF
>once|TRBV7-2|TRBJ1-3|.
TGTGCCAGCAGCTTCAAAGGGTTTAAGACCATATATTTT
CASSFKGFKTIYF
>.|TRBV7-9|TRBJ2-6|.
TGTGCCAGTTACGATCAGGGAAGTGGGGCCAACGTCCTGACTTTC
CASYDQGSGANVLTF
>.|TRBV10-2|TRBJ2-7|TRBD1
TGCGCCAGCAGTGATTACAGGGGAAGCGAGCAGTACTTC
CASSDYRGSEQYF
>.|TRBV7-6|TRBJ2-7|TRBD1
TGTGCCAGCAGCTCCCTCTCGGGACAGGGGGCAATGTACGAGCAGTACTTC
CASSSLSGQGAMYEQYF
>.|TRBV4-1|TRBJ2-7|.
TGCGCCAGCAGCCATCAAACCAATAGAGACTACGAGCAGTACTTC
CASSHQTNRDYEQYF
>.|TRBV6-4|TRBJ1-2|.
TGTGCCAGCAGTATCACGGCCAACTATGGCTACACCTTC
CASSITANYGYTF
>.|TRBV5-4|TRBJ1-2|.
TGTGCCAGCAGCTTCACAGGGAACTATGGCTACACCTTC
CASSFTGNYGYTF
>.|TRBV28|TRBJ2-6|TRBD1
TGTGCCAGCAGCATCCCGGGGACAGCCGGGAACGTCCTGACTTTC
CASSIPGTAGNVLTF
>.|TRBV2|TRBJ2-7|TRBD1
TGTGCCACCCGGGACAGGGTATCGGGATACGAGCAGTACTTC
CATRDRVSGYEQYF
>once|TRBV11-3|TRBJ2-3|.
TGTGCCAGCAGCTTAGCGGGGTATAGTGCAGATACGCAGTATTTT
CASSLAGYSADTQYF
>.|TRBV30|TRBJ1-4|.
TGTGCCTGGAATAAGGGATTAAATGAAAAACTGTTTTTT
CAWNKGLNEKLFF
>.|TRBV6-5|TRBJ1-5|.
TGTGCCAGCAGTTTGAGACAGGATAGCAATCAGCCCCAGCATTTT
CASSLRQDSNQPQHF